This T cell receptor beta chain was identified in a study of Ad26.COV2.S vaccination and SARS-CoV-2 variants. Study in general: Participants got Ad26.COV2.S intramuscularly, once or twice 56 days apart.

This CDR3 contains 12 residues. V was cut by 4 bases and J by 5 bases, with 6 bases left in between. CDR1 SGDLS and CDR2 YYNGEE come from the germline V gene. Specified treatment: around 19 received Ad26.COV2.S at low or high dose, single or two shots; roughly five received placebo; per-sample allocation not given. Sampling happened 63 days after the first vaccine or placebo injection. The table came from immunoSEQ multiplex PCR; TCRdb's copy has only in-frame clones and leaves some out. The sample includes some 460,000 clones, 70% to 90% of them seen just once. The V call is TRBV9, the J call TRBJ2-2, with D unclear. This material consisted of peripheral blood, taken in a trial of Ad26.COV2.S vaccine versus placebo. The receptor's source is a person aged 18-65 years who received the Ad26.COV2.S COVID-19 vaccine or a placebo. The CDR3 DNA is TGTGCCAGCAGCCCCCAAACCGGGGAGCTGTTTTTT. This translates into CASSPQTGELFF.